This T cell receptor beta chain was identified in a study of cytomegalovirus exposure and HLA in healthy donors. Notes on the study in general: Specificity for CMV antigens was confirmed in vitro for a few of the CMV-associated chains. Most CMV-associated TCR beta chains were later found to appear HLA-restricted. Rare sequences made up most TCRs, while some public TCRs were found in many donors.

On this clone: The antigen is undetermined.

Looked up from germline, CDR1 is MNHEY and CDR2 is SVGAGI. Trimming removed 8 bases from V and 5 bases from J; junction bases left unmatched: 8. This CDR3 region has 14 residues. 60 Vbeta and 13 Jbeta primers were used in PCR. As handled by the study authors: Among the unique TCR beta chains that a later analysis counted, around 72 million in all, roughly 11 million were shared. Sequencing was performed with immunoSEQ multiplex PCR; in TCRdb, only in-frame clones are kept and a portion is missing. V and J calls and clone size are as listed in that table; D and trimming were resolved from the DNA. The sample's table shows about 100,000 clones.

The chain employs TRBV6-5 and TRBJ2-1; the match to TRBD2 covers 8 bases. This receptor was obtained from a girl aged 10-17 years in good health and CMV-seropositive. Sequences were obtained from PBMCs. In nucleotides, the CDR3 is TGTGCCAGCGCAAGTAGCGGGGTGCACAATGAGCAGTTCTTC. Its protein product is CASASSGVHNEQFF.